The 23 T cell receptor beta chains below all came from one sample that was sequenced in a study of blood T cell repertoires in COVID-19. TCRdb's copy holds only in-frame clones and misses some; the assay was immunoSEQ multiplex PCR. The table has hundreds of thousands of clones, around 88% seen once. Sequencing was performed on peripheral blood. The receptors originated from a young woman with COVID-19, enrolled during active disease.

This clone was observed many times. CDR3 in amino acids: CASSDSSGTGGYGYTF. The CDR3 DNA sequence: TGTGCCAGCAGTGACTCCTCCGGGACAGGGGGCTATGGCTACACCTTC. The J gene is TRBJ1-2, the V gene TRBV6-4; 11 bases match TRBD1. V shed 0 bases and J 4 bases; nucleotides not matched to a gene: 4. The length of the CDR3 is 16 residues. Germline V gene data show CDR1 as MRHNA and CDR2 as SNTAGT.

The chain uses TRBV28 and TRBJ2-4; no clear D gene. V lost 6 bases, J lost 0 bases, and 9 bases lay in between. CDR1 is MDHEN and CDR2 is SYDVKM in the germline V gene. This CDR3 comprises 14 residues. The CDR3 is CASSPSLAKNIQYF. The CDR3, as DNA: TGTGCCAGCAGCCCAAGCCTAGCCAAAAACATTCAGTACTTC.

J is TRBJ2-1 and V is TRBV7-2, with 8 positions matching TRBD2. Germline CDR1 is SGHTA and CDR2 is FQGNSA. The CDR3 contains 16 residues. V was pared by 1 base and J by 4 bases, with 6 bases of the junction left unmatched. In nucleotides, the CDR3 is TGTGCCAGCAGCTTAGAAGGTAGCGGGGTGTACAATGAGCAGTTCTTC. This translates into CASSLEGSGVYNEQFF.

This rearrangement joins TRBV7-2 to TRBJ2-5; TRBD2 is a possible D gene (7 bases). Trimming left V 5 bases short and J 5 bases short, with 15 bases between. The CDR3 is 14 residues long. In germline, CDR1 is SGHTA, CDR2 FQGNSA. The CDR3 loop reads CASSPRAGAETQYF. The CDR3 DNA reads as TGTGCCAGCAGCCCTAGGGCGGGGGCCGAGACCCAGTACTTC.

V gene TRBV5-1 combines with J gene TRBJ2-5; TRBD1 aligns across 9 bases. The CDR3 runs 14 residues. Germline V gene data show CDR1 as SGHRS and CDR2 as YFSETQ. J lost 9 bases, V lost 3 bases, and 9 bases had no gene match. The CDR3 loop reads CASSSTGTGISQYF. CDR3 in DNA: TGCGCCAGCAGCTCAACCGGGACAGGGATTTCCCAGTACTTC.

The chain carries TRBV6-2 or TRBV6-3 and TRBJ2-2; perhaps TRBD1 as D (5 bases). Germline loops: CDR1 MNHEY, CDR2 SVGEGT. This CDR3 has 17 amino acids. Trimming cost V 0 bases and J 1 base, with 12 bases left between them. CDR3 sequence reads: CASSYSRRTMNTGELFF. CDR3 nucleotide sequence: TGTGCCAGCAGTTACTCGAGAAGGACAATGAACACCGGGGAGCTGTTTTTT.

The chain joins TRBV10-2 to TRBJ2-7, with a weak D call TRBD1 (5 bases). Germline CDR1 reads WSHSY; CDR2 reads SAAADI. The CDR3 length is 16 residues. Trimming took 6 bases from V and 4 from J, leaving 22 bases between them. The CDR3 DNA sequence: TGCGCCAGCAGGGGCGGTATAGGGGTCCCATCGTACGAGCAGTACGTC. This encodes CASRGGIGVPSYEQYV.

The genes are TRBV6-6 and TRBJ1-1; TRBD1 aligns across 8 bases. V lost 7 bases to trimming and J lost 0 bases; unmatched junction nucleotides: 10. The CDR3 covers 16 residues. Germline V CDR1 and CDR2: MNHNY, SVGAGI (reference sequence). The CDR3 region has the DNA TGTGCCAGCAACAGAAGACAGGGGACCATGAACACTGAAGCTTTCTTT. Residues: CASNRRQGTMNTEAFF.

The V and J genes are TRBV18 and TRBJ2-3, with TRBD2 identical over 7 bases. Germline V gene data show CDR1 as KGHSH and CDR2 as LQKENI. CDR3 size: 17 residues. V lost 3 bases and J lost 0; bases outside the gene matches: 9. The CDR3 spells CASSPVAAGSSTDTQYF. The DNA of the CDR3 is TGTGCCAGCTCACCGGTAGCAGCGGGGTCTAGCACAGATACGCAGTATTTT.

The CDR3 reads CASSLPTSGSSYEQYV. DNA for the CDR3: TGTGCCAGCAGTCTTCCGACTAGCGGGAGCTCCTACGAGCAGTACGTC. The chain uses TRBV2 and TRBJ2-7; TRBD2 matches 12 bases. The CDR3 sequence is 16 residues long. The V segment lost 5 bases and the J segment 0 bases; nucleotides outside the gene matches: 5. Germline CDR1 reads SNHLY; CDR2 reads FYNNEI.

The V and J genes are TRBV11-2 and TRBJ2-2, with D uncertain. Germline V gene lookup returns CDR1 SGHAT and CDR2 FQNNGV. The germline V and J ends were trimmed by 4 bases and 6 bases, with 6 bases remaining between them. The CDR3 covers 12 residues. CDR3 coding DNA: TGTGCCAGCAGCTCCGCGCCCGGGGAGCTGTTTTTT. Protein sequence: CASSSAPGELFF.

This clone was seen a single time. This chain uses TRBV4-1 with TRBJ2-5; 9 bases match TRBD1. Per the germline V gene, CDR1 is MGHRA and CDR2 is YSYEKL. Trimming cost V 3 bases and J 5 bases; bases outside gene matches: 7. This CDR3 is 15 amino acids long. CDR3 protein: CASSQSTGGYETQYF. The CDR3 coding sequence is TGCGCCAGCAGCCAGTCTACAGGGGGCTATGAGACCCAGTACTTC.

V and J are TRBV5-1 and TRBJ1-1, with 11 nucleotides matching TRBD1. The J segment lost 10 bases and the V segment lost 5 bases, leaving 13 bases of the junction unmatched. The CDR3 runs 15 residues. From germline, CDR1 is SGHRS and CDR2 YFSETQ. The CDR3 loop reads CASRLGTGGSEGAFF. The CDR3 DNA reads as TGCGCCAGCAGGTTAGGGACAGGGGGATCCGAGGGAGCTTTCTTT.

The sample holds a few counts of this clone. CDR3 region: CASSPAGGNYGYTF. CDR3 bases: TGTGCCAGCTCACCGGCAGGGGGCAACTATGGCTACACCTTC. V and J are TRBV18 and TRBJ1-2; TRBD1 agrees at 8 bases. CDR3 length: 14 amino acids. From germline, CDR1 is KGHSH and CDR2 LQKENI. The V gene end was trimmed by 3 bases and the J gene end by 2 bases; junction bases not matched to a gene: 2. Supplemented by reference TRBV18 and TRBJ1-2, the full variable domain reads NAGVMQNPRHLVRRRGQEARLRCSPMKGHSHVYWYRQLPEEGLKFMVYLQKENIIDESGMPKERFSAEFPKEGPSILRIQQVVRGDSAAYFCASSPAGGNYGYTFGSGTRLTVV.

V is TRBV4-1 and J is TRBJ2-3, with TRBD1 as a possible D gene (6 bases). This CDR3 is built from 16 residues. CDR1 MGHRA and CDR2 YSYEKL come from the germline V gene. V dropped 4 bases and J dropped 4 bases, with 18 bases sitting between them. The CDR3 nucleotides read TGCGCCAGCAGCCGCCAAGGATCAGACAGGTCAGATACGCAGTATTTT. This encodes CASSRQGSDRSDTQYF.

This chain links TRBV20-1 with TRBJ2-3, with TRBD2 as a possible D gene (5 bases). The CDR3 is 11 residues long. Germline V lookup: CDR1 DFQATT, CDR2 SNEGSKA (reference sequence). V was pared by 6 bases and J by 8 bases, with 12 bases between. CDR3 DNA sequence: TGCAGTGCCCCGCTTGCGGGTACGCAGTATTTT. Protein sequence: CSAPLAGTQYF.

J is TRBJ2-1 and V is TRBV15; D ambiguous. This CDR3 has 20 amino acids. V lost 0 bases, J lost 4 bases, and 25 bases lay in between. Germline loops: CDR1 LNHNV, CDR2 YYDKDF (reference sequence). The chain's CDR3 is CATSREPPSRWLVGYNEQFF. The CDR3 region has the DNA TGTGCCACCAGCAGAGAGCCCCCCTCCCGCTGGCTAGTAGGTTACAATGAGCAGTTCTTC.

This rearrangement joins TRBV7-2 to TRBJ2-5, with a weak D call TRBD1 (5 bases). Trimming pared 7 bases from V and 7 bases from J, leaving 19 bases between. There are 14 residues in the CDR3. The germline CDR1 and CDR2 sequences are SGHTA and FQGNSA. Here the CDR3 DNA reads TGTGCCAGCAACCCCCGACAGTCCCTCGGGACCCAGTACTTC. Its translation is CASNPRQSLGTQYF. The variable domain in full, completed from reference TRBV7-2 and TRBJ2-5, reads GAGVSQSPSNKVTEKGKDVELRCDPISGHTALYWYRQSLGQGLEFLIYFQGNSAPDKSGLPSDRFSAERTGGSVSTLTIQRTQQEDSAVYLCASNPRQSLGTQYFGPGTRLLVL.

Of note for this clone: Germline is not matched at one junction end, which may reflect a read error. The V gene is TRBV7-7, the J gene TRBJ2-5, with D perhaps TRBD1 (6 bases). In germline, CDR1 is SSHAT, CDR2 FNYEAQ (reference sequence). This CDR3 has 14 amino acids. The CDR3 sequence is CASSLTGNQETQYF. CDR3 bases: TGTGCTAGCAGCTTAACAGGGAACCAAGAGACCCAGTACTTC.

The chain couples TRBV7-2 to TRBJ2-3; 10 nucleotides agree with TRBD2. CDR1 is SGHTA and CDR2 is FQGNSA in the germline V gene. V gave up 5 bases and J gave up 5 bases; unmatched junction bases: 19. The CDR3 has 19 amino acids. The CDR3 DNA follows: TGTGCCAGCAGCCTAACCCGAGCTAGCGGGGGACCCTCCGGAGATACGCAGTATTTT. Amino acid sequence: CASSLTRASGGPSGDTQYF.

J is TRBJ2-5 and V is TRBV29-1; 8 nucleotides align to TRBD1. CDR3 length: 20 amino acids. With V trimmed by 0 bases and J by 5 bases, 23 bases remained unmatched. The germline gives CDR1 SQVTM, CDR2 ANQGSEA. The CDR3 reads CSVEDLRGPRAGGSGETQYF. CDR3 bases: TGCAGCGTTGAAGATCTTCGGGGCCCCCGCGCAGGGGGCTCAGGGGAGACCCAGTACTTC.

The V gene is TRBV9, the J gene TRBJ1-1; maybe TRBD1 (5 bases). V was clipped by 4 bases and J by 4 bases, with 11 bases between them. This CDR3 has 13 amino acids. Germline V CDR1 and CDR2: SGDLS, YYNGEE. The CDR3 here is CASSLGGGTEAFF. In DNA form, the CDR3 reads TGTGCCAGCAGCCTCGGCGGGGGCACTGAAGCTTTCTTT.

In this sample, this clone turned up once. The chain couples TRBV12-5 to TRBJ2-1; 8 bases align to TRBD2. V was pared by 7 bases and J by 6 bases, with 8 bases of the junction left unmatched. The germline gives CDR1 LGHNT, CDR2 FRNRAP. The length of the CDR3 is 14 residues. CDR3 DNA: TGTGCTAGTGCCCCACCAAGCGGGAGCAATGAGCAGTTCTTC. Amino acids: CASAPPSGSNEQFF. The whole variable domain, filled in from reference TRBV12-5 and TRBJ2-1, reads DARVTQTPRHKVTEMGQEVTMRCQPILGHNTVFWYRQTMMQGLELLAYFRNRAPLDDSGMPKDRFSAEMPDATLATLKIQPSEPRDSAVYFCASAPPSGSNEQFFGPGTRLTVL.